The entry that follows covers one T cell receptor (beta chain) sequence. The data are from a study of T cell changes during pregnancy in multiple sclerosis. The method was immunoSEQ multiplex PCR; TCRdb's version includes in-frame clones alone and lacks a portion of them. The data hold roughly 49,000 clones, with 90% to 95% observed a single time. In germline, CDR1 is MNHEY, CDR2 SMNVEV (reference sequence). V lost 4 bases and J lost 4; bases outside the gene matches: 7. The CDR3 loop spans 16 amino acids. The chain links TRBV27 to TRBJ2-7; 13 bases match TRBD2. The sample in question was CD8+ T cells from peripheral blood mononuclear cells, obtained after pregnancy. This clonotype was sampled from a female donor with multiple sclerosis, enrolled in a pregnancy study. As DNA, the CDR3 is TGTGCCAGCAGTTCAAAGGGACTAGCGGGAATGTACGAGCAGTACTTC. Protein sequence: CASSSKGLAGMYEQYF.